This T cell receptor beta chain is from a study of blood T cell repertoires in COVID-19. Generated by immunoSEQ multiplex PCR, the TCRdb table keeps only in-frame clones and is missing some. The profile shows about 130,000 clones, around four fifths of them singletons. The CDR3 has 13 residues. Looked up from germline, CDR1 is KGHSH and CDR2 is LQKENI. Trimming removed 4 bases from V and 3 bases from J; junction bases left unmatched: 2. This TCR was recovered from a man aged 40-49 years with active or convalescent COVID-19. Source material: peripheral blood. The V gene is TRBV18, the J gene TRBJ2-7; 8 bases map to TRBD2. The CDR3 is CASSLGTSYEQYF. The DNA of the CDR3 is TGTGCCAGCTCACTCGGGACTAGCTACGAGCAGTACTTC.